This TCR beta chain was identified during a study of cytomegalovirus exposure and HLA in healthy donors. Study in general: Earlier sequencing of approximately 180 million T cells yielded under 120 million unique TCR beta sequences. Broader study findings: When analyzed later, a missense DCLRE1C variant was found to be linked to TCR beta V- and J-gene trimming. According to reports, the classifier identified cytomegalovirus status with high specificity and sensitivity.

60 Vbeta and 13 Jbeta primers were used in PCR. Sequencing used immunoSEQ multiplex PCR; TCRdb keeps in-frame clones, though not all of them. Counted here are just under 250,000 clones, about 80% occurring once; the ten biggest clones make up 4.5% to 6%. A word on this clone: Its matching antigen is unknown.

Sequenced: PBMCs. The sequence came from a woman in her thirties or forties in good health and CMV-seropositive.

This chain's CDR3 is CASSPSPGDQPQHF. DNA for the CDR3: TGCGCCAGCAGCCCCAGTCCGGGGGATCAGCCCCAGCATTTT. The chain employs TRBV5-1 and TRBJ1-5; possibly TRBD1 for D (5 bases). Trimming removed 4 bases from V and 5 bases from J, with 13 bases in between. From germline, CDR1 is SGHRS and CDR2 YFSETQ. The CDR3 contains 14 residues.